This T cell receptor beta chain was sequenced in a study of post-analysis software for immune sequencing data. Findings and limits, study-wide: Multiple sclerosis was associated with a significant reduction in normalized Chao1 diversity relative to controls. Relative to controls, patients had five TRBV segments at higher frequency, with TRBV5-6, TRBV5-1 and TRBV20-1 among these.

To note about this clonotype: As yet, its antigen is unknown.

The germline V and J ends were trimmed by 4 bases and 0 bases, with 8 bases remaining between them. The CDR3 has 13 residues. Germline V gene lookup returns CDR1 SGHRS and CDR2 YFSETQ. cDNA libraries of TCR beta carried unique molecular identifiers. TCRdb ran MiXCR on the PCR reads and lists one entry per CDR3 protein. The sample contains hundreds of thousands of distinct CDR3 sequences, under 55% of which appear only once. This chain links TRBV5-1 with TRBJ2-7; perhaps TRBD1 as D (5 bases). The sequence derives from a girl aged 5-17 years with multiple sclerosis. Sequences were obtained from blood. The CDR3 DNA follows: TGCGCCAGCAGCCTGGACATCTCCTACGAGCAGTACTTC. The encoded protein is CASSLDISYEQYF.